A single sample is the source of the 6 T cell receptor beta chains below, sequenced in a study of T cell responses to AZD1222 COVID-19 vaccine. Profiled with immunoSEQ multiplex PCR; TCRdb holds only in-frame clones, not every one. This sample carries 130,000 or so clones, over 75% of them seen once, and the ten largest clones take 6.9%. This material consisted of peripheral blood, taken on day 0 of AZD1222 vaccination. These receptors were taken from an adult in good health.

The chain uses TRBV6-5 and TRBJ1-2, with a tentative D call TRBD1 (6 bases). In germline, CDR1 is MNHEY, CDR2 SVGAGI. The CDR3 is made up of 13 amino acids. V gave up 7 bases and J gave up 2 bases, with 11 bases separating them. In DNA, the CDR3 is TGTGCCAGCACCCCGGACAGCAACTATGGCTACACCTTC. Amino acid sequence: CASTPDSNYGYTF.

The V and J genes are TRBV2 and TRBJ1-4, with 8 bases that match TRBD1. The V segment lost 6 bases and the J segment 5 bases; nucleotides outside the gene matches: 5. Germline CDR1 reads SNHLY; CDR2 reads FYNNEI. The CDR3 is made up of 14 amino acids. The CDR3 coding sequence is TGTGCCAGCAGACCCGGGACAGGCAATGAAAAACTGTTTTTT. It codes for CASRPGTGNEKLFF. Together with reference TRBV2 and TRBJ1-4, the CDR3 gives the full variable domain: EPEVTQTPSHQVTQMGQEVILRCVPISNHLYFYWYRQILGQKVEFLVSFYNNEISEKSEIFDDQFSVERPDGSNFTLKIRSTKLEDSAMYFCASRPGTGNEKLFFGSGTQLSVL.

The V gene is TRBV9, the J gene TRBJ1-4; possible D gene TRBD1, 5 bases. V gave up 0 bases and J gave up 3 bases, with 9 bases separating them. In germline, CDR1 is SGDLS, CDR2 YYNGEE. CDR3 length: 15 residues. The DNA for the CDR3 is TGTGCCAGCAGCGTAGTAGGGGCTCCTAATGAAAAACTGTTTTTT. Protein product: CASSVVGAPNEKLFF.

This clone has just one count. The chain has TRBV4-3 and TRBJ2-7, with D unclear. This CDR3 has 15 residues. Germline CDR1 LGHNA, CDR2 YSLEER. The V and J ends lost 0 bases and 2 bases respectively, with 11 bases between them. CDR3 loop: CASSQDWLVTYEQYF. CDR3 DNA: TGCGCCAGCAGCCAAGATTGGTTAGTGACCTACGAGCAGTACTTC.

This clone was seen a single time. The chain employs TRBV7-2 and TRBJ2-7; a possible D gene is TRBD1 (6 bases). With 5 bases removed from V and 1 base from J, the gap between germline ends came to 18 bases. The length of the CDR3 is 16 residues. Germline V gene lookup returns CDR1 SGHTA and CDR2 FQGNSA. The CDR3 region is CASSGQSRDTSYEQYF. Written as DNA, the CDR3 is TGTGCCAGCAGCGGTCAGTCCCGGGACACATCCTACGAGCAGTACTTC.

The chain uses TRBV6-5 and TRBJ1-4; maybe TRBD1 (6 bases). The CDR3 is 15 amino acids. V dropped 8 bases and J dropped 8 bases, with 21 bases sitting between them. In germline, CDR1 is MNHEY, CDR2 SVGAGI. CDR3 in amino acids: CASFPGGLGKEKLFF. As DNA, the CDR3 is TGTGCCAGCTTCCCGGGGGGCCTGGGGAAGGAAAAACTGTTTTTT.